A selection of T cell receptor beta chains follows, all from one sample in a study of T-cell reconstitution after alpha-beta-depleted transplantation in children. TCRdb processed the PCR reads anew with MiXCR; each CDR3 protein has one entry. The sample holds about 240,000 distinct CDR3 sequences, 20% to 30% seen once. The source material was PBMCs, sampled before TCRalphabeta/CD19-depleted stem cell transplant. The receptors derive from a girl aged 2-10 years with Fanconi anemia, due to receive a stem cell transplant. Each CDR3 is given with its conserved first and last residue. D genes are given only for firm matches. Clone sizes are given selectively: once, few, many, or a class where the clone is expanded.

clone_size j_call v_call d_call cdr3_aa cdr3_nt
- TRBJ2-7 TRBV7-6 TRBD1 CASSLGGQGLSYEQYF TGTGCCAGCAGCTTAGGTGGACAGGGACTCTCCTACGAGCAGTACTTC
few TRBJ2-7 TRBV20-1 TRBD2 CSARVTSAYEQYF TGCAGTGCTAGAGTCACTAGCGCCTACGAGCAGTACTTC
- TRBJ1-3 TRBV20-1 - CSARDPGAGNTIYF TGCAGTGCTAGAGACCCGGGTGCTGGAAACACCATATATTTT
- TRBJ2-1 TRBV6-5 - CATSTRAVGNEQFF TGTGCCACCAGTACGCGAGCGGTCGGCAATGAGCAGTTCTTC
many TRBJ2-3 TRBV21-1 - CASSKGSQRSTDTQYF TGTGCCAGCAGCAAAGGGAGCCAGCGGAGCACAGATACGCAGTATTTT
many TRBJ2-1 TRBV9 TRBD2 CASSVEVGGYNEQFF TGTGCCAGCAGCGTAGAGGTGGGGGGGTACAATGAGCAGTTCTTC
- TRBJ2-3 TRBV5-1 - CASSLVGGVFTSTQYF TGCGCCAGCAGCTTGGTGGGCGGGGTATTCACAAGTACGCAGTATTTT
many TRBJ2-1 TRBV20-1 - CSARPRGNEQFF TGCAGTGCTAGACCGAGGGGTAATGAGCAGTTCTTC
- TRBJ2-7 TRBV5-1 - CASSLLRGGTTYEQYF TGCGCCAGCAGCTTGCTTCGGGGCGGGACGACATACGAGCAGTACTTC
many TRBJ2-5 TRBV29-1 - CSVRGKTETQYF TGCAGCGTTCGAGGGAAGACAGAGACCCAGTACTTC
many TRBJ2-7 TRBV28 - CASSWTGFEQYF TGTGCCAGCAGCTGGACTGGGTTCGAGCAGTACTTC
- TRBJ2-7 TRBV10-1 TRBD2 CASSDRTSVHSYEQYF TGCGCCAGCAGTGACCGGACTAGCGTACACTCCTACGAGCAGTACTTC
few TRBJ2-3 TRBV29-1 TRBD1 CSVWTGPSTDTQYF TGCAGCGTCTGGACAGGCCCTAGCACAGATACGCAGTATTTT
few TRBJ2-7 TRBV18 TRBD1 CASSLRTGFNRMDEQYF TGTGCCAGCTCCCTAAGGACAGGGTTCAACAGGATGGACGAGCAGTACTTC
few TRBJ1-4 TRBV15 - CATSRDRYEKLFF TGTGCCACCAGCAGAGATCGGTATGAAAAACTGTTTTTT
- TRBJ2-7 TRBV5-1 - CASSLEGLIHEQYF TGCGCCAGCAGCTTGGAGGGTTTGATCCACGAGCAGTACTTC
few TRBJ2-1 TRBV7-3 TRBD2 CASSLLVAGRNEQFF TGTGCCAGCAGCTTACTGGTAGCGGGCAGGAATGAGCAGTTCTTC
few TRBJ1-2 TRBV29-1 TRBD1 CSVGLDRKGYTF TGCAGCGTTGGCCTGGACAGGAAAGGCTACACCTTC
- TRBJ2-7 TRBV20-1 - CSARDQGYSYEQYF TGCAGTGCTAGAGATCAGGGGTACTCCTACGAGCAGTACTTC
many TRBJ2-3 TRBV20-1 - CSAPKARTDTQYF TGCAGTGCCCCAAAGGCCCGCACAGATACGCAGTATTTT
- TRBJ1-2 TRBV29-1 TRBD1 CSVYDDREVYGYTF TGCAGCGTCTACGACGACAGGGAAGTCTATGGCTACACCTTC
many TRBJ1-1 TRBV6-5 - CASSYSGGYGTTNTEAFF TGTGCCAGCAGTTACTCGGGCGGGTACGGGACAACGAACACTGAAGCTTTCTTT
- TRBJ1-3 TRBV25-1 - CASSDAGSSGNTIYF TGTGCCAGCAGTGATGCAGGGTCCTCTGGAAACACCATATATTTT
- TRBJ1-2 TRBV20-1 TRBD1 CSARVLPRTGISGYTF TGCAGTGCTAGAGTCCTCCCAAGGACAGGGATCAGTGGCTACACCTTC
- TRBJ1-3 TRBV5-1 TRBD1 CASSLDRGGNTIYF TGCGCCAGCAGCTTGGACAGGGGCGGAAACACCATATATTTT
- TRBJ2-7 TRBV4-2 TRBD2 CASSQGVSGSSYEQYF TGTGCCAGCAGCCAAGGTGTTAGCGGGAGCTCCTACGAGCAGTACTTC
many TRBJ2-3 TRBV21-1 - CASSKVVAGDFTDTQYF TGTGCCAGCAGCAAAGTAGTAGCGGGGGACTTCACAGATACGCAGTATTTT
many TRBJ2-7 TRBV29-1 TRBD1 CSVGTGAIYEQYF TGCAGCGTTGGGACAGGGGCTATCTACGAGCAGTACTTC
- TRBJ2-7 TRBV25-1 TRBD1 CASSEIPGQGADEQYF TGTGCCAGCAGTGAAATTCCGGGACAGGGGGCAGATGAGCAGTACTTC
many TRBJ2-7 TRBV5-1 TRBD2 CASSLGTSGITYEQYF TGCGCCAGCAGCTTGGGGACTAGCGGAATAACATACGAGCAGTACTTC
few TRBJ2-1 TRBV5-1 TRBD2 CASSGLGNEQFF TGCGCCAGCAGCGGACTAGGCAATGAGCAGTTCTTC
many TRBJ2-3 TRBV20-1 - CSASLGGADTQYF TGCAGTGCTAGTTTGGGGGGCGCAGATACGCAGTATTTT
many TRBJ2-1 TRBV7-6 TRBD2 CASSFPGTSGYNEQFF TGTGCCAGCAGCTTTCCCGGGACTAGCGGATACAATGAGCAGTTCTTC
- TRBJ2-7 TRBV4-2 TRBD1 CASSQEWTGVPYEQYF TGTGCCAGCAGCCAGGAGTGGACAGGGGTGCCCTACGAGCAGTACTTC
- TRBJ2-1 TRBV29-1 TRBD2 CSGQLAGTYNEQFF TGCAGCGGTCAACTAGCGGGAACGTACAATGAGCAGTTCTTC
- TRBJ1-1 TRBV5-1 TRBD1 CASSLEGQGYTEAFF TGCGCCAGCAGCTTGGAGGGACAGGGGTACACTGAAGCTTTCTTT
few TRBJ1-1 TRBV29-1 - CSGGNTEAFF TGCAGCGGGGGTAACACTGAAGCTTTCTTT
few TRBJ2-1 TRBV7-3 - CASSLRRSWGQGTYNEQFF TGTGCCAGCAGCTTAAGGCGATCGTGGGGACAAGGGACCTACAATGAGCAGTTCTTC
- TRBJ2-7 TRBV7-3 TRBD2 CASSPGGLAEQYF TGTGCCAGCAGCCCGGGGGGGTTAGCTGAGCAGTACTTC
many TRBJ2-5 TRBV9 - CASSEMSGVQETQYF TGTGCCAGCAGCGAAATGAGCGGAGTGCAAGAGACCCAGTACTTC
few TRBJ2-1 TRBV6-5 - CASSYSGEQFF TGTGCCAGCAGTTACTCGGGTGAGCAGTTCTTC
many TRBJ2-7 TRBV5-5 - CASSLAPSYEQYF TGTGCCAGCAGCTTGGCCCCCTCCTACGAGCAGTACTTC
few TRBJ1-4 TRBV21-1 - CASSKVGGDTNEKLFF TGTGCCAGCAGCAAAGTCGGGGGGGATACTAATGAAAAACTGTTTTTT
- TRBJ2-1 TRBV2 - CASSPDSMSSFF TGTGCCAGCAGTCCTGACTCCATGTCGTCGTTCTTC
- TRBJ2-1 TRBV7-3 - CASSFSGHNEQFF TGTGCCAGCAGCTTTAGCGGCCACAATGAGCAGTTCTTC
many TRBJ2-5 TRBV4-2 - CASSQDARGWETQYF TGTGCCAGCAGCCAAGATGCCCGGGGCTGGGAGACCCAGTACTTC
- TRBJ1-3 TRBV10-3 - CAISDPRGQVGNTIYF TGTGCCATCAGTGACCCACGAGGACAAGTAGGAAACACCATATATTTT
once TRBJ2-3 TRBV6-5 TRBD2 CASSYAGEGDTQYF TGTGCCAGCAGTTACGCGGGAGAGGGAGATACGCAGTATTTT
many TRBJ2-6 TRBV20-1 - CSAYKSSGANVLTF TGCAGTGCTTACAAATCATCTGGGGCCAACGTCCTGACTTTC
- TRBJ1-3 TRBV6-5 - CASSYEGGGNTIYF TGTGCCAGCAGTTACGAAGGGGGTGGAAACACCATATATTTT
- TRBJ2-3 TRBV29-1 - CSVIRGESYTQYF TGCAGCGTAATACGGGGCGAGTCATATACGCAGTATTTT
few TRBJ2-3 TRBV29-1 - CSVESRFTDTQYF TGCAGCGTTGAATCCAGGTTCACAGATACGCAGTATTTT
- TRBJ2-4 TRBV12-5 - CARVGRYDGAKNIQYF TGTGCTCGCGTTGGAAGATATGATGGGGCCAAAAACATTCAGTACTTC
many TRBJ2-5 TRBV20-1 - CSASPRGLQETQYF TGCAGTGCTAGCCCTAGGGGTCTCCAAGAGACCCAGTACTTC
many TRBJ2-1 TRBV20-1 - CSARYRDNEQFF TGCAGTGCTAGGTACCGGGACAATGAGCAGTTCTTC
- TRBJ2-7 TRBV25-1 - CASIGRWSYEQYF TGTGCCAGCATTGGGAGATGGTCCTACGAGCAGTACTTC
many TRBJ2-7 TRBV20-1 - CSARRGSYYEQYF TGCAGTGCTAGGCGAGGGAGTTACTACGAGCAGTACTTC
- TRBJ1-1 TRBV12-3/TRBV12-4 TRBD1 CASSLPQGDTEAFF TGTGCCAGCAGTTTACCTCAGGGGGATACTGAAGCTTTCTTT